This entry is about one TCR beta chain. The CDR3 is 14 amino acids. Per the germline V gene, CDR1 is MNHEY and CDR2 is SVGAGI. Trimming at V came to 11 bases and at J to 1 base, leaving 7 bases not matched to a gene. This entry belongs to a study of blood T cell repertoires in COVID-19. Study information: T cells, B-cell-depleted T cells, or PBMCs provided the cDNA or gDNA that served as material.

Libraries were prepared by immunoSEQ multiplex PCR; TCRdb keeps only in-frame clonotypes and omits some of them. The sample includes approximately 15,000 clones, around 90% seen only once; the top ten take 17%. The rearrangement joins TRBV6-5 to TRBJ2-5; 10 nucleotides agree with TRBD2. This receptor was taken from a man between 50 and 59 years old with active COVID-19. The sample taken for sequencing was peripheral blood. The CDR3 nucleotides read TGTGCCGGAGTGTCTAGCGGGAGCCAAGAGACCCAGTACTTC. Translation: CAGVSSGSQETQYF.